What follows are 12 T cell receptor beta chains derived from one specimen sequenced in a study of beta chain features in type 1 diabetes. These TCRs are of unknown antigen specificity. cDNA synthesis used the whole RNA isolate, giving expressed TCRB sequences. Sequencing used immunoSEQ multiplex PCR; TCRdb keeps in-frame clones, though not all of them. The repertoire consists of 100,000 to 150,000 clones, with around 17% occurring once and the leading ten covering approximately 2.3%. Study findings and constraints: When Type 1 diabetes patients were examined, their TCRB CDR3s proved moderately but significantly shorter in all four CD4+ subsets.

Sample: central memory CD4+ T cells from blood. The receptors were gathered from a man younger than 40 with type 1 diabetes.

The CDR3 sequence: CASSQDYDEQFF. The CDR3 DNA follows: TGTGCCAGCAGCCAAGATTATGATGAGCAGTTCTTC. J is TRBJ2-1 and V is TRBV4-2; no clear D. This CDR3 region has 12 residues. Germline-derived CDR1 and CDR2 are LGHNA and YNFKEQ. Trimming stripped 0 bases from V and 8 bases from J, with 5 bases between.

This clone came up many times. V gene TRBV2 combines with J gene TRBJ2-7, with unresolved D. Germline CDR1 is SNHLY and CDR2 is FYNNEI. The CDR3 has 11 amino acids. The ends were cut back, 3 bases at V and 4 bases at J, with 4 bases in the middle. The CDR3 DNA reads as TGTGCCAGCAGTGATCCATACGAGCAGTACTTC. Protein product: CASSDPYEQYF. The full variable domain, rest sourced from reference TRBV2 and TRBJ2-7, is EPEVTQTPSHQVTQMGQEVILRCVPISNHLYFYWYRQILGQKVEFLVSFYNNEISEKSEIFDDQFSVERPDGSNFTLKIRSTKLEDSAMYFCASSDPYEQYFGPGTRLTVT.

This chain links TRBV7-2 with TRBJ2-7, with D uncertain. V shed 2 bases and J shed 2 bases, with 7 bases lying between them. CDR3 length: 13 amino acids. Germline assignment: CDR1 SGHTA and CDR2 FQGNSA. In DNA, the CDR3 is TGTGCCAGCAGCTTAAGCGTACCCTACGAGCAGTACTTC. Protein sequence: CASSLSVPYEQYF.

This clone has just a few counts. This chain uses TRBV9 with TRBJ1-2, with D maybe TRBD1 (5 bases). V shed 0 bases and J shed 6 bases, with 9 bases lying between them. The CDR3 has 13 residues. Per the germline V gene, CDR1 is SGDLS and CDR2 is YYNGEE. The CDR3 sequence: CASSVAGSNGYTF. Here the CDR3 DNA reads TGTGCCAGCAGCGTAGCAGGGTCAAATGGCTACACCTTC.

This rearrangement joins TRBV6-1 to TRBJ2-7; D is uncertain. CDR1 MNHNS and CDR2 SASEGT come from the germline V gene. This CDR3 contains 16 residues. Trimming took off 0 bases at V and 2 bases at J, with 14 bases between the two ends. CDR3 nucleotides: TGTGCCAGCAGTGAAGCGGCTCCCAGCGAGGCCTACGAGCAGTACTTC. Amino acid sequence: CASSEAAPSEAYEQYF.

This clone has more than one count but fewer than ten. The genes are TRBV11-2 and TRBJ1-2, with 7 bases fitting TRBD1. Germline V gene lookup returns CDR1 SGHAT and CDR2 FQNNGV. The CDR3 loop spans 15 amino acids. The V segment lost 5 bases and the J segment 8 bases; nucleotides outside the gene matches: 14. The CDR3 spells CASSDTRQGSEGYTF. CDR3 DNA: TGTGCCAGCAGCGACACCCGACAGGGCTCGGAAGGCTACACCTTC. The full variable domain, its missing parts supplied by reference TRBV11-2 and TRBJ1-2, is EAGVAQSPRYKIIEKRQSVAFWCNPISGHATLYWYQQILGQGPKLLIQFQNNGVVDDSQLPKDRFSAERLKGVDSTLKIQPAKLEDSAVYLCASSDTRQGSEGYTFGSGTRLTVV.

This chain uses TRBV11-2 with TRBJ2-6; D may be TRBD1 (5 bases). V was shortened by 5 bases and J by 0 bases, with 17 bases between the two germline ends. Germline V gene lookup returns CDR1 SGHAT and CDR2 FQNNGV. The CDR3 consists of 18 residues. The chain's CDR3 is CASSTSQGSSSGANVLTF. In nucleotides, the CDR3 is TGTGCCAGCAGCACGAGTCAGGGCTCCTCCTCTGGGGCCAACGTCCTGACTTTC.

This clone appeared a few times. This chain connects TRBV29-1 to TRBJ2-7, with TRBD1 identical over 10 bases. CDR1 and CDR2 (germline): SQVTM, ANQGSEA. The V gene end was trimmed by 7 bases and the J gene end by 9 bases; junction bases not matched to a gene: 12. This CDR3 comprises 13 residues. The CDR3 spells CSARGQGIARQYF. The CDR3 DNA sequence: TGCAGCGCGCGGGGACAGGGGATTGCGCGGCAGTACTTC.

The chain links TRBV10-3 to TRBJ1-1, with D uncertain. The CDR3 extends over 12 amino acids. V lost 0 bases and J lost 4, with 3 bases in between. Germline V lookup: CDR1 ENHRY, CDR2 SYGVKD. Here the CDR3 reads CAISESTTEAFF. In DNA, the CDR3 is TGTGCCATCAGTGAGTCGACCACTGAAGCTTTCTTT.

This clone turned up a few times. The chain is built from TRBV30 and TRBJ2-5; tentatively, D is TRBD2 (6 bases). Per the germline V gene, CDR1 is GTSNPN and CDR2 is SVGIG (reference sequence). Trimming left V 1 base short and J 7 bases short, with 19 bases between. The CDR3 contains 15 residues. CDR3 DNA: TGTGCCTGGAGTGGGCGCCGGGCGGGACTGGGGACCCAGTACTTC. Its protein is CAWSGRRAGLGTQYF.

The genes are TRBV6-1 and TRBJ2-1; tentatively, D is TRBD1 or TRBD2 (5 bases each). The V gene lost 4 bases and the J gene lost 4 bases, with 14 bases spanning the gap. This CDR3 is built from 15 residues. Germline CDR1 reads MNHNS; CDR2 reads SASEGT. In DNA, the CDR3 is TGTGCCAGCAGTGTGCTCCGGGACGGTTACAATGAGCAGTTCTTC. The encoded protein is CASSVLRDGYNEQFF.

In its sample, this clone was seen a few times. The rearrangement uses TRBV4-2 and TRBJ2-7, with 9 positions matching TRBD2. Trimming cost V 4 bases and J 0 bases; bases outside gene matches: 10. This CDR3 has 17 residues. Germline CDR1 reads LGHNA; CDR2 reads YNFKEQ. The CDR3 reads CASSPQVAGEISYEQYF. The CDR3 DNA follows: TGTGCCAGCAGCCCCCAAGTAGCGGGGGAGATCTCCTACGAGCAGTACTTC.